The entry below describes one T cell receptor (beta chain). The source of the sample is a study of blood T cell repertoires in COVID-19. Study background: Samples taken during acute and convalescent COVID-19 were collected in the United States, Italy and Spain.

Per the germline V gene, CDR1 is SEHNR and CDR2 is FQNEAQ (reference sequence). The junction had 12 bases not matched to a gene; V was cut back by 10 bases and J by 2 bases. The CDR3 covers 16 residues. The assay was immunoSEQ multiplex PCR, and TCRdb's table has in-frame clones only and misses some. The sample includes about 210,000 clones, 88% of them seen just once. Sequenced input: peripheral blood. The source of this sequence is a man aged 35 to 55 with acute or convalescent COVID-19. This sequence joins TRBV7-9 and TRBJ1-1; 11 bases map to TRBD1. CDR3 DNA: TGTGCCATCCGGGGGACAGGGGGAACCATTAACACTGAAGCTTTCTTT. Residues: CAIRGTGGTINTEAFF.